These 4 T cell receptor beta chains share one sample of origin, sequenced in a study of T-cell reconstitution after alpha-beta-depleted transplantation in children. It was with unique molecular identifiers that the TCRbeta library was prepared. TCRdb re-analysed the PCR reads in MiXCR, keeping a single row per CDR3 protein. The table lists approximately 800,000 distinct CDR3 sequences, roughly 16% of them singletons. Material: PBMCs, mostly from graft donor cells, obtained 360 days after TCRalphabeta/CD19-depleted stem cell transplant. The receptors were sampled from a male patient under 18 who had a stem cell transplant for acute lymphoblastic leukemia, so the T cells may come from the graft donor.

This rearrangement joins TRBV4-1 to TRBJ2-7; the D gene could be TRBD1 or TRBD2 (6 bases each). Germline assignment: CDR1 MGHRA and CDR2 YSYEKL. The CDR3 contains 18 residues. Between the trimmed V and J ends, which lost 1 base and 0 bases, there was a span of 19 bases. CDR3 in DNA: TGCGCCAGCAGCCAAGGTCGTGGAGGGGGGCGGTCCTCCTACGAGCAGTACTTC. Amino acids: CASSQGRGGGRSSYEQYF.

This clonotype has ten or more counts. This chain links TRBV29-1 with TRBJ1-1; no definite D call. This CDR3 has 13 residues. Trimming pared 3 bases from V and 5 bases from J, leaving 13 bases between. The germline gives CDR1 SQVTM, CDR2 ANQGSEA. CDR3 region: CSVEVQSQTEAFF. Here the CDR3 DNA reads TGCAGCGTTGAGGTCCAGTCCCAAACTGAAGCTTTCTTT.

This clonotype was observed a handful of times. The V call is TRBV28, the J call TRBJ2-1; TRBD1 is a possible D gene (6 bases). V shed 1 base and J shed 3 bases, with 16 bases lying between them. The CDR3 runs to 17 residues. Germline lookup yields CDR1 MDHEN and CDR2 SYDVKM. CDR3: CASSLSPTQGFYNEQFF. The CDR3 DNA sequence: TGTGCCAGCAGTTTATCCCCCACACAGGGTTTCTACAATGAGCAGTTCTTC.

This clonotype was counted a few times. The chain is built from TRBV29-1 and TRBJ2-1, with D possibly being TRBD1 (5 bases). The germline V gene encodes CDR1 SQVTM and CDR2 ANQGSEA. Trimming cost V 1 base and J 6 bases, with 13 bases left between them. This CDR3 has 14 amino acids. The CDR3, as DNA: TGCAGCGTTGAAGTCGGTATGGGGCGCAATGAGCAGTTCTTC. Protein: CSVEVGMGRNEQFF.